The present T cell receptor beta chain was sequenced within a study of blood T cell repertoires in COVID-19 (dated by TCRdb to 2018 to 2020). Background for the entire study: The collaborator samples originated in the United States, Italy and Spain and spanned the acute and convalescent phases of COVID-19. The repertoires were released in a freely available public database intended as a resource for research on the immune response to SARS-CoV-2. The dataset comprised deeply sampled blood TCRbeta repertoires from subjects exposed to, actively infected with, or recovered from COVID-19. The samples were drawn from the first 160 participants of the ongoing ImmuneRACE study and from over 950 subjects provided by 6 global collaborators. Where available, HLA class I and class II types were taken from metadata supplied by the sample provider and were not determined by assay-based typing. The prospective study material was composed of cDNA or gDNA derived from T cells, B-cell-depleted T cells, or PBMCs. The sample metadata nearly always contained a de-identified subject ID, COVID-19 status, age in years and sex. Findings and caveats that apply to the study as a whole: How much clinical and demographic metadata was included differed by source and by participant, and the metadata was provided uncurated.

Per the germline V gene, SGHTA is the CDR1 and FQGNSA is the CDR2. From the cysteine through the phenylalanine, the CDR3 covers 18 amino acids. The retained sequence is limited to the CDR3, 54 bases, with the frame set at the first base. The V and J ends are trimmed by 3 bases and 2 bases, leaving 22 bases between them. The immunoSEQ Assay, a bias-controlled multiplex PCR, was used to amplify TCRbeta CDR3 regions from genomic DNA. Concerning the study's data processing: The number of nucleated cells in each sample was estimated from the amplification of reference gene primers within the assay. To quantify the absolute abundance of each unique TCRbeta CDR3 rearrangement, sequence reads were collapsed and filtered. For each sample, productive Simpson clonality was calculated as the square root of Simpson's diversity index across productive rearrangements. TCRdb re-hosts the immuneACCESS table, in-frame sequences only. Its copies lack some clones; in the studies checked, an unresolved V gene accounts for under half of them, and the cause for the rest is not known. V and J calls and clone size are given by that table; D and trimming were obtained from the DNA. For this sample the table gives around 25,000 clones, of which about 87% were detected only once. In total, the top ten clones hold roughly 23% of the sample.

This clone was observed a handful of times. Its recognized antigen is unknown. No base quality values were provided; no much bigger clone lies one nucleotide off. Collaborating institutions collected whole blood in K2EDTA tubes following their own protocols. Collaborator samples were shipped for TCRbeta analysis as frozen whole blood, isolated PBMCs, or DNA extracted from either sample type. The clonotype was recovered from a human donor with active COVID-19. The donor label of this sample is uncertain. The sequenced sample consisted of peripheral blood. The chain was built from TRBV7-2 and TRBJ1-2; no D segment can be confidently identified. The nucleotide sequence reads TGTGCCAGCAGCTTCCCCAACCGGGTTTCTAATAGCAACTATGGCTACACCTTC. The encoded protein is CASSFPNRVSNSNYGYTF.